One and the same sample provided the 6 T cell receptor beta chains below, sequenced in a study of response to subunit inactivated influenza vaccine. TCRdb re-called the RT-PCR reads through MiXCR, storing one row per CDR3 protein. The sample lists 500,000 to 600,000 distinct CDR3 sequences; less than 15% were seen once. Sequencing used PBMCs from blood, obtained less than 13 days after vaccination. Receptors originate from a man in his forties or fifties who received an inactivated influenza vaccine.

CDR3 sequence reads: CASSQVQGGNQPQHF. In nucleotides, the CDR3 is TGTGCCAGCAGCCAAGTACAGGGGGGCAATCAGCCCCAGCATTTT. The chain carries TRBV4-2 and TRBJ1-5, with 8 bases that match TRBD1. Germline values: CDR1 LGHNA, CDR2 YNFKEQ. V trimming: 1 base; J trimming: 2 bases; junction bases outside the gene matches: 1. The CDR3 loop spans 15 amino acids.

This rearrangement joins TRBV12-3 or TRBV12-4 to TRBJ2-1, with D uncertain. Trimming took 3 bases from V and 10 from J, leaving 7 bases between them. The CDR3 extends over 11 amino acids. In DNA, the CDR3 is TGTGCCAGCAGTTTGTACGAAGAGCAGTTCTTC. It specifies CASSLYEEQFF.

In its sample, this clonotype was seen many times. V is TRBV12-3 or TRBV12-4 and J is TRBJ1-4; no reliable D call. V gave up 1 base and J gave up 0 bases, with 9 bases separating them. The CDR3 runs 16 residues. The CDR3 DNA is TGTGCCAGCAGTTTAGAGCAGGCCGCAACTAATGAAAAACTGTTTTTT. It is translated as CASSLEQAATNEKLFF.

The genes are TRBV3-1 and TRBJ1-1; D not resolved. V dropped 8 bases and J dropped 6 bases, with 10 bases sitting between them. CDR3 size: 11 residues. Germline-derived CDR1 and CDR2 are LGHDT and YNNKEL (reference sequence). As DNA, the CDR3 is TGTGCCAGCCGCGGTGAGGCTGAAGCTTTCTTT. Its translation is CASRGEAEAFF. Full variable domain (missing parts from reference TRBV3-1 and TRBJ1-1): DTAVSQTPKYLVTQMGNDKSIKCEQNLGHDTMYWYKQDSKKFLKIMFSYNNKELIINETVPNRFSPKSPDKAHLNLHINSLELGDSAVYFCASRGEAEAFFGQGTRLTVV.

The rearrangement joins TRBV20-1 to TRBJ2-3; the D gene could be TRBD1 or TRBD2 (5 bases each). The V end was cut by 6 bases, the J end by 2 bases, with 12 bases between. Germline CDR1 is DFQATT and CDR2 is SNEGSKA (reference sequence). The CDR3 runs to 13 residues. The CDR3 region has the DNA TGCAGTGCCTTGGGGCTAGCCACAGATACGCAGTATTTT. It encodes CSALGLATDTQYF.

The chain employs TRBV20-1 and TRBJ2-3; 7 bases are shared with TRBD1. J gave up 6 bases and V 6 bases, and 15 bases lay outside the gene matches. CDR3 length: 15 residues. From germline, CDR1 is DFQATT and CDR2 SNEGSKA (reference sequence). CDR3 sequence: CSAANRGSWEDTQYF. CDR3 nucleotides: TGCAGTGCAGCAAACAGGGGAAGTTGGGAGGATACGCAGTATTTT.